The clone carrying this T cell receptor beta chain occurred many times. V shed 4 bases, J shed 4 bases, and the junction held 8 bases outside the gene matches. Looked up from germline, CDR1 is MDHEN and CDR2 is SYDVKM. This CDR3 is 16 amino acids long. One entry per CDR3 protein results from TCRdb running MiXCR on the RT-PCR reads. In the table there are more than 550,000 distinct CDR3 sequences, about 14% of which are singletons. This rearrangement joins TRBV28 to TRBJ1-2, with 11 bases lining up with TRBD1. This sequence originates from a female donor in good health, serving as a healthy control. Input material: memory CD4+ T cells from blood. CDR3 nucleotides: TGTGCCAGCAGTTACCGGACAGGGGGCGAGGTCTATGGCTACACCTTC. Protein: CASSYRTGGEVYGYTF.